A selection of T cell receptor beta chains follows, all from one sample in a study of human T cells and chemical hapten exposure. TCRdb processed the RACE reads anew with MiXCR; each CDR3 protein has one entry. This sample has around 300,000 distinct CDR3 sequences, with roughly 6.9% found just once. Sample: whole blood, taken in connection with sensitization to the hapten diphenylcyclopropenone (DPC). The origin of the receptors is a woman under 30 with alopecia areata. Some clones in this sample may be carry-over from other donors' samples. Each CDR3 is given with its conserved first and last residue. The size field is filled for only some rows; it gives once, few, many or a size class.

CDR3aa,v_gene,abundance
CASSYSRVSFPEAFF,TRBV6-2/TRBV6-3,-
CASSLGRLSEQYF,TRBV12-3/TRBV12-4,few
CSTYRTGGETQYF,TRBV29-1,-
CASSLGTLFDTQYF,TRBV18,-
CATSRDRGGDEQYF,TRBV15,-
CASSFLGGSSYEQYF,TRBV7-9,-
CASSPRQGRVTEAFF,TRBV5-4,-
CASSPEGASSYNEQFF,TRBV7-9,many
CASTLRSEAIDTQYF,TRBV6-2/TRBV6-3,many
CASRGSGNTIYF,TRBV6-1,many
CASRDGLNTEAFF,TRBV28,few
CASGPGGGNQPQHF,TRBV21-1,-
CASSYSPLAGNYGYTF,TRBV6-5,many
CASSPAPAGGTDTQYF,TRBV27,few
CASSSRDSLLNEKLFF,TRBV7-9,few
CASSWGQIGTTEQFF,TRBV5-1,few
CASSLGTIATPTDTQYF,TRBV7-2,many
CASSQETVPNSPLHF,TRBV4-1,-
CASRGVAGELFF,TRBV7-2,many
CASSQDLGGGAPDTQYF,TRBV3-1,-
CASSPAGGSYNEQFF,TRBV6-2/TRBV6-3,many
CSVAPANFNYGYTF,TRBV29-1,-
CASQGRANTGELFF,TRBV6-6,-
CSAARQGNTEAFF,TRBV29-1,many
CASNFPGQGAPSNEKLFF,TRBV2,few
CASSRRDGYSGNTIYF,TRBV7-9,-
CASSQTGPDRNTIYF,TRBV5-1,-